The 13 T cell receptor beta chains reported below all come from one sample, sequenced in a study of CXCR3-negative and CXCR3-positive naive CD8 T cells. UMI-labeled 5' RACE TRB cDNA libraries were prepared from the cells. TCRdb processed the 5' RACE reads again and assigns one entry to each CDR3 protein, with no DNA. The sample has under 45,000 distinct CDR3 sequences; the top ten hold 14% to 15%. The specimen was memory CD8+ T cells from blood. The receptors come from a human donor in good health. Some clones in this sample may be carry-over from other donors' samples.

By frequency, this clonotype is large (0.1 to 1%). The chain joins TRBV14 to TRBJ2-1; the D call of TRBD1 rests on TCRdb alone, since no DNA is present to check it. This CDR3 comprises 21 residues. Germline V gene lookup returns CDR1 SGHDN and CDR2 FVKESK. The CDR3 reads CASSPLGIETGGFTTYNEQFF.

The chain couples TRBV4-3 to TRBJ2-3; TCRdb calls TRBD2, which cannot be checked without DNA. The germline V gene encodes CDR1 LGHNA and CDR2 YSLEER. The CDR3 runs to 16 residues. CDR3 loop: CASSQDYGGATDTQYF.

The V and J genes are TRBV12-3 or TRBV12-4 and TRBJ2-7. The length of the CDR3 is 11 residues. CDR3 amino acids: CASSLGLEQYF.

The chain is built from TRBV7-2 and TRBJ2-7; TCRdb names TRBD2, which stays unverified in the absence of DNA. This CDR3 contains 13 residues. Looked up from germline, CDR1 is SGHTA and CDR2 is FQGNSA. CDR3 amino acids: CASTDVAGNEQYF.

The CDR3 loop is CASSLATSVPYNEQFF. The chain links TRBV7-9 to TRBJ2-1. Germline-derived CDR1 and CDR2 are SEHNR and FQNEAQ (reference sequence). The CDR3 is made up of 16 amino acids.

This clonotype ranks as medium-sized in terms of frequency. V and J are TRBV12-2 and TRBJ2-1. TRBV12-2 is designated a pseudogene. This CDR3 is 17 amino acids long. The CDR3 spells CASRLGTSGGAYNEQFF.

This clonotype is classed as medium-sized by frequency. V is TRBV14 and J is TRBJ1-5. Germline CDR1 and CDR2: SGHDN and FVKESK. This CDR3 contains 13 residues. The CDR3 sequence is CASSRRGNQPQHF.

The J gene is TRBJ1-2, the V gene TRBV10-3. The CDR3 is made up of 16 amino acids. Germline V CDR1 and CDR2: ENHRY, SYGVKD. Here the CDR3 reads CAISESNSGFSYGYTF.

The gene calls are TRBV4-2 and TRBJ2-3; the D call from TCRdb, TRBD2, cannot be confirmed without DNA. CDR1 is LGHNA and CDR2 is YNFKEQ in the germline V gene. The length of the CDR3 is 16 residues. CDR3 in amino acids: CASSQELAGEVDTQYF.

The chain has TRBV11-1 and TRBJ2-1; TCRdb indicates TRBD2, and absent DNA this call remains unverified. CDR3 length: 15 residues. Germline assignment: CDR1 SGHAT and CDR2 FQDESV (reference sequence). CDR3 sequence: CASSRLAGVYNEQFF.

This CDR3 reads CASQGQYNEQFF. The V and J genes are TRBV27 and TRBJ2-1; the D gene TCRdb calls, TRBD1, cannot be checked with no DNA. CDR3 length equals 12 residues. CDR1 MNHEY and CDR2 SMNVEV come from the germline V gene (reference sequence).

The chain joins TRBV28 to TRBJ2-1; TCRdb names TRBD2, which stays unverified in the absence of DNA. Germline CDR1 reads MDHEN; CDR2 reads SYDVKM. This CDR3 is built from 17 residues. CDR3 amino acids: CASSPQGLAYSYNEQFF.

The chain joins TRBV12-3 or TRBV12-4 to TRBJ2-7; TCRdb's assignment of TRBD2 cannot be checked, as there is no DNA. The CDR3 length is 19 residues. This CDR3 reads CASTLPINGYRGGDYEQYF.